This T cell receptor (beta chain) was profiled in a study of T cell responses to AZD1222 COVID-19 vaccine (dated by TCRdb to 2020 to 2022). Some background on the complete study: AZD1222 recipients given second doses at about 4 weeks or at about 12 weeks were pooled, since spike-specific TCR depth and breadth were not found to differ between the two schedules. TCR sequencing covered more than 230 trial participants: 207 given two doses of AZD1222 and about 26 given two doses of MenACWY control vaccine. Trial participants were enrolled by age into subgroups of 18-55, 56-69 and 70-plus years, and about 150, 27 and 61 TCR-sequenced participants, respectively, were included in these subgroups.

This specimen's time point label, per the study, means: baseline before first vaccination. The vaccinee samples were drawn from two UK trials, COV001 and COV002, one of which was a single-blind randomized controlled phase 2/3 trial testing AZD1222 (ChAdOx1 nCoV-19) in healthy adults. For TCRbeta chain sequencing, PBMC samples were collected from trial participants at day 0 and at day 28 after the second dose. The CDR3 regions of human TCRbeta chains were analyzed by immunosequencing. For the original study's pipeline: TCRs in the repertoires were compared against a reference library of SARS-CoV-2-specific TCRs that had been generated with the MIRA antigen-specificity platform. Breadth was defined as the fraction of unique TCRs that were SARS-CoV-2-associated. Depth was defined as the fraction of total T cells that were SARS-CoV-2-associated. Using the MIRA data, each spike-specific TCR was assigned both to the spike region to which the TCR was reactive and to a CD4 or CD8 class. Log10-transformed breadth and depth values were compared by one-way ANOVA with Sidak's multiple comparisons tests. TCRdb stores this immuneACCESS table with in-frame sequences only. Part of the clones is absent; in the studies checked, under half of the shortfall reflects unresolved V genes, and no reason is known for the rest. That table gives V, J and clone size, and the DNA gave D and trimming. Present in this sample are around 160,000 clones, roughly 92% of which were seen just once. The top ten hold about 0.6% of the sample.

As regards this clone: The specificity of this receptor is unknown. Base-call qualities are not available, and no considerably larger clone is one nucleotide away.

Broad study findings and their caveats: Because no day 14 peak-response samples were available, repertoires were characterized only after the peak T cell response. The vaccine-associated CD4 TCRs covered the entire spike protein, and the dominant responses fell in regions 160-218 and 743-854. Conclusions about previously exposed vaccinees were limited because only 5 or 6 AZD1222 recipients were SARS-CoV-2 seropositive at baseline. After two AZD1222 doses, spike-specific TCR breadth and depth were significantly higher than at day 0 and than in MenACWY recipients. Participants were mostly white British and included more females than males, and it was suggested by the authors that clonal diversity may have been underestimated. The 56-69-year group was small, and its depth increase did not reach significance, likely because of low power. Reportedly, close to half of the unique spike-specific TCRs recognized epitopes lying outside the regions that are mutated in the B.1.351 and B.1.1.7 variants.

V is reduced by 1 base and J by 4 bases, leaving a spacing of 7 bases between them. CDR3 length: 13 amino acids, cysteine to phenylalanine. The kept DNA is CDR3 alone, 39 bases in frame from the first base. CDR1 and CDR2 (MNHNS, SASEGT) derive from the germline V gene. The sequence links TRBV6-1 to TRBJ1-1; there is no confident call for the D gene. This clonotype originated in an adult in good health. The material sequenced was peripheral blood, taken on day 0 of AZD1222 vaccination. The DNA is as follows: TGTGCCAGCAGTGAAGAAGAGGGCACTGAAGCTTTCTTT. Its product reads: CASSEEEGTEAFF.